The rows below give T cell receptor beta chains drawn from one sample of a study of beta chain features in type 1 diabetes. The data were produced by immunoSEQ multiplex PCR, yet TCRdb's version contains in-frame clones alone and is incomplete. Counted here are about 360,000 clones, over 10% occurring once; the ten biggest clones make up around 0.02%. The sequenced material came from naive CD4+ T cells from blood. These receptors were collected from a man between 18 and 29 years old in good health. CDR3s include the opening cysteine and the closing phenylalanine or tryptophan. A D gene is named only where the DNA matches it firmly. Rows may omit the clone size; those that give it use once, few, many or a size class.

V: TRBV7-2; D: TRBD2; size: few; J: TRBJ2-5; CDR3: CASSRGTIQETQYF; DNA: TGTGCCAGCAGCCGGGGGACTATACAAGAGACCCAGTACTTC
V: TRBV7-6; D: TRBD1; size: few; J: TRBJ2-7; CDR3: CASSSTGTGHFYEQYF; DNA: TGTGCCAGCAGCTCTACCGGGACAGGGCATTTCTACGAGCAGTACTTC
V: TRBV30; D: -; size: -; J: TRBJ1-5; CDR3: CAWRVRGISNQPQHF; DNA: TGTGCCTGGAGAGTACGGGGGATAAGCAATCAGCCCCAGCATTTT
V: TRBV9; D: TRBD1; size: few; J: TRBJ1-2; CDR3: CASSQGTGTTNYGYTF; DNA: TGTGCCAGCAGCCAGGGGACAGGTACTACTAACTATGGCTACACCTTC
V: TRBV28; D: -; size: -; J: TRBJ2-2; CDR3: CASIERGTGELFF; DNA: TGTGCCAGCATTGAAAGAGGCACCGGGGAGCTGTTTTTT
V: TRBV30; D: -; size: few; J: TRBJ1-2; CDR3: CAWSWGHGYTF; DNA: TGTGCCTGGAGTTGGGGCCATGGCTACACCTTC
V: TRBV4-2; D: -; size: -; J: TRBJ1-4; CDR3: CASSRADISEREKLFF; DNA: TGTGCCAGCAGCCGGGCTGACATCTCAGAACGGGAAAAACTGTTTTTT
V: TRBV10-3; D: TRBD2; size: -; J: TRBJ2-7; CDR3: CAISGGLAGVGEQYF; DNA: TGTGCCATCAGTGGCGGACTAGCGGGAGTGGGGGAGCAGTACTTC
V: TRBV28; D: TRBD1; size: few; J: TRBJ2-7; CDR3: CASFGTESYEQYF; DNA: TGTGCCAGCTTCGGGACAGAGTCCTACGAGCAGTACTTC
V: TRBV5-1; D: -; size: -; J: TRBJ2-2; CDR3: CASSQGQSNTGELFF; DNA: TGCGCCAGCAGCCAAGGACAGAGCAACACCGGGGAGCTGTTTTTT
V: TRBV7-9; D: -; size: few; J: TRBJ2-1; CDR3: CASSLIRVSSYNEQFF; DNA: TGTGCCAGCAGCTTAATCAGGGTAAGCTCCTACAATGAGCAGTTCTTC
V: TRBV30; D: -; size: -; J: TRBJ2-5; CDR3: CAWSGGYPLKTQYF; DNA: TGTGCCTGGAGTGGGGGCTATCCCCTGAAGACCCAGTACTTC
V: TRBV9; D: TRBD1; size: -; J: TRBJ2-2; CDR3: CASSPRTGGVAGELFF; DNA: TGTGCCAGCAGCCCGCGGACAGGGGGCGTCGCCGGGGAGCTGTTTTTT
V: TRBV14; D: -; size: few; J: TRBJ2-3; CDR3: CASSESRGGDTQYF; DNA: TGTGCCAGCAGCGAGTCCCGCGGCGGGGATACGCAGTATTTT
V: TRBV28; D: -; size: -; J: TRBJ1-1; CDR3: CASRTNTWSTEAFF; DNA: TGTGCCAGCAGAACCAACACCTGGAGCACTGAAGCTTTCTTT
V: TRBV10-3; D: TRBD2; size: few; J: TRBJ2-1; CDR3: CAISESVGLVREGEQFF; DNA: TGTGCCATCAGTGAGTCGGTCGGTCTAGTGCGGGAGGGTGAGCAGTTCTTC
V: TRBV5-1; D: -; size: few; J: TRBJ1-2; CDR3: CASSLGAGNYGYTF; DNA: TGCGCCAGCAGCTTGGGGGCCGGAAACTATGGCTACACCTTC
V: TRBV5-1; D: -; size: -; J: TRBJ2-7; CDR3: CASSLVSARDEQYF; DNA: TGCGCCAGCAGCTTGGTATCGGCCCGGGACGAGCAGTACTTC
V: TRBV27; D: -; size: -; J: TRBJ2-7; CDR3: CASSQGINSYEQYF; DNA: TGTGCCAGCAGTCAGGGGATAAACTCCTACGAGCAGTACTTC
V: TRBV4-3; D: TRBD1; size: few; J: TRBJ1-5; CDR3: CASSRDRDQPQHF; DNA: TGCGCCAGCAGCCGGGACAGAGATCAGCCCCAGCATTTT
V: TRBV7-9; D: -; size: -; J: TRBJ1-5; CDR3: CASSLWGQGDQPQHF; DNA: TGTGCCAGCAGCTTATGGGGGCAGGGAGATCAGCCCCAGCATTTT
V: TRBV7-3; D: TRBD2; size: -; J: TRBJ2-4; CDR3: CASSREASGKNIQYF; DNA: TGTGCCAGCAGCCGGGAGGCTAGCGGGAAAAACATTCAGTACTTC
V: TRBV5-1; D: TRBD2; size: -; J: TRBJ2-1; CDR3: CASSPSGAYEQFF; DNA: TGCGCCAGCAGTCCTAGCGGAGCATATGAGCAGTTCTTC
V: TRBV7-2; D: TRBD1; size: -; J: TRBJ2-7; CDR3: CASSLTGAGEQYF; DNA: TGTGCCAGCAGCTTAACAGGGGCAGGGGAGCAGTACTTC
V: TRBV5-1; D: TRBD2; size: -; J: TRBJ2-5; CDR3: CASSFIRLADLQETQYF; DNA: TGCGCCAGCAGCTTCATTAGACTAGCGGACCTACAAGAGACCCAGTACTTC
V: TRBV19; D: -; size: -; J: TRBJ2-5; CDR3: CASSAALQETQYF; DNA: TGTGCCAGTAGTGCGGCTCTCCAAGAGACCCAGTACTTC
V: TRBV7-2; D: -; size: -; J: TRBJ2-6; CDR3: CASLPGRANVLTF; DNA: TGTGCCAGCCTCCCCGGTAGGGCCAACGTCCTGACTTTC
V: TRBV11-2; D: TRBD2; size: few; J: TRBJ2-7; CDR3: CASSQGLASSYEQYF; DNA: TGTGCCAGCAGCCAGGGACTAGCCAGCTCCTACGAGCAGTACTTC
V: TRBV5-8; D: -; size: -; J: TRBJ2-1; CDR3: CASSGGAGGHNEQFF; DNA: TGTGCCAGCAGCGGGGGGGCAGGGGGCCACAATGAGCAGTTCTTC
V: TRBV30; D: TRBD2; size: -; J: TRBJ2-3; CDR3: CAWSQLAGVADTQYF; DNA: TGTGCCTGGAGCCAACTAGCGGGAGTCGCAGATACGCAGTATTTT
V: TRBV5-1; D: -; size: -; J: TRBJ1-1; CDR3: CASSFRHREQVEAFF; DNA: TGCGCCAGCAGCTTCCGACACAGGGAGCAGGTAGAAGCTTTCTTT
V: TRBV27; D: TRBD1; size: -; J: TRBJ1-2; CDR3: CASSLWDRGPYGYTF; DNA: TGTGCCAGCAGTCTGTGGGACAGGGGGCCCTATGGCTACACCTTC
V: TRBV20-1; D: -; size: -; J: TRBJ2-7; CDR3: CSQGSYEQYF; DNA: TGCAGTCAGGGTTCCTACGAGCAGTACTTC
V: TRBV27; D: -; size: -; J: TRBJ2-1; CDR3: CASSSSGRGSYNEQFF; DNA: TGTGCCAGCAGTTCCTCGGGCAGGGGATCCTACAATGAGCAGTTCTTC
V: TRBV11-2; D: TRBD2; size: -; J: TRBJ2-3; CDR3: CASSPGLAGVADTQYF; DNA: TGTGCCAGCAGTCCAGGACTAGCGGGAGTCGCAGATACGCAGTATTTT
V: TRBV6-1; D: TRBD1; size: few; J: TRBJ2-7; CDR3: CASSDVTGVFYEQYF; DNA: TGTGCCAGCAGTGATGTAACAGGGGTTTTCTACGAGCAGTACTTC
V: TRBV7-3; D: TRBD1; size: few; J: TRBJ2-4; CDR3: CASSLTRGTGKNIQYF; DNA: TGTGCCAGCAGCTTAACTAGGGGGACAGGGAAAAACATTCAGTACTTC
V: TRBV30; D: TRBD2; size: few; J: TRBJ2-1; CDR3: CAGELAGVYEQFF; DNA: TGTGCCGGTGAGCTAGCGGGAGTTTATGAGCAGTTCTTC
V: TRBV5-4; D: TRBD1; size: few; J: TRBJ2-5; CDR3: CASSFGQGVVETQYF; DNA: TGTGCCAGCAGCTTCGGACAGGGGGTTGTAGAGACCCAGTACTTC
V: TRBV7-2; D: TRBD1; size: few; J: TRBJ2-7; CDR3: CASSWGTGLQYF; DNA: TGTGCCAGCAGCTGGGGGACAGGGTTGCAGTACTTC
V: TRBV4-3; D: TRBD1; size: -; J: TRBJ2-7; CDR3: CASSQRTGRNYEQYF; DNA: TGCGCCAGCAGCCAACGGACAGGGCGTAACTACGAGCAGTACTTC
V: TRBV5-4; D: -; size: -; J: TRBJ1-2; CDR3: CASSLGEDLYGYTF; DNA: TGTGCCAGCAGCCTGGGGGAGGATCTCTATGGCTACACCTTC
V: TRBV28; D: -; size: few; J: TRBJ2-1; CDR3: CASSLTREQFF; DNA: TGTGCCAGCAGTCTCACTCGAGAGCAGTTCTTC
V: TRBV7-2; D: TRBD2; size: few; J: TRBJ2-1; CDR3: CASSLGLANEQFF; DNA: TGTGCCAGCAGCTTAGGACTAGCCAATGAGCAGTTCTTC
V: TRBV7-8; D: TRBD1; size: -; J: TRBJ1-2; CDR3: CASSPRTGPRNYTF; DNA: TGTGCCAGCAGCCCGAGGACAGGCCCTCGTAACTACACCTTC
V: TRBV28; D: -; size: few; J: TRBJ1-2; CDR3: CASSYTLRDTEHYGYTF; DNA: TGTGCCAGCAGTTACACATTACGGGACACGGAACACTATGGCTACACCTTC
V: TRBV28; D: -; size: -; J: TRBJ1-5; CDR3: CASSLDTVRGGNQPQHF; DNA: TGTGCCAGCAGTTTAGACACCGTCCGGGGAGGGAATCAGCCCCAGCATTTT
V: TRBV5-1; D: TRBD2; size: few; J: TRBJ2-7; CDR3: CASSLRGPTGTSGPYEQYF; DNA: TGCGCCAGCAGCTTGAGAGGGCCGACCGGGACTAGCGGTCCATACGAGCAGTACTTC
V: TRBV4-3; D: -; size: -; J: TRBJ2-2; CDR3: CASSFQTGTGELFF; DNA: TGCGCCAGCAGCTTTCAGACTGGGACCGGGGAGCTGTTTTTT
V: TRBV10-3; D: -; size: -; J: TRBJ2-7; CDR3: CAISEIPRATNEQYF; DNA: TGTGCCATCAGTGAAATACCCAGGGCTACTAACGAGCAGTACTTC